The 23 T cell receptor beta chains listed next were all sequenced from one sample in a study of shared clonotypes between healthy human individuals (dated by TCRdb to about 2020). For the CD8 naive samples, CD45RO-negative cells were positively selected for CCR7, yielding a CD45RA+CCR7+ population from which TemRA cells were excluded. Library prep was done by the immunoSEQ multiplex PCR assay. TCRdb took this table from immuneACCESS and kept in-frame rearrangements with V and J called. Such tables lack part of the clones; where checked against another copy, unresolved V genes explain under half of the gap, and the rest is unexplained. The sample table contains some 2.1 million clones; only one count was recorded for approximately 94% of them. The top ten hold about 1.1% of the sample. The specimen sequenced was naive CD8+ T cells sorted from blood. This specimen's cell subset or site label, per the study, means: CD45RA+CCR7+. The receptors stem from a man aged 18 to 29 in good health.

The CDR3 is CASSPRASDDIQYF. In nucleotides, the CDR3 is TGTGCCAGCAGCCCGAGGGCGTCGGACGACATTCAGTACTTC. This rearrangement joins TRBV7-9 to TRBJ2-4, with D possibly matching TRBD2 (5 bases). CDR1 is SEHNR, CDR2 FQNEAQ, per germline (reference sequence). Trimming cost V 5 bases and J 8 bases, with 16 bases left between them. The CDR3 length is 14 residues.

J is TRBJ1-2 and V is TRBV30, with D perhaps TRBD1 (5 bases). Trimming took off 2 bases at V and 6 bases at J, with 13 bases between the two ends. The CDR3 contains 13 residues. Per germline, CDR1 GTSNPN and CDR2 SVGIG (reference sequence). The CDR3 nucleotides read TGTGCCTGGAGTCGGGTGGGGACCGATGGCTACACCTTC. Translation: CAWSRVGTDGYTF.

The chain is built from TRBV29-1 and TRBJ2-1, with D possibly matching TRBD2 (6 bases). Germline V lookup: CDR1 SQVTM, CDR2 ANQGSEA. The CDR3 runs to 14 residues. The V and J ends lost 6 bases and 0 bases respectively, with 12 bases between them. CDR3 loop: CSVEEGYSYNEQFF. CDR3 DNA sequence: TGCAGCGTCGAGGAGGGATACTCCTACAATGAGCAGTTCTTC.

The chain uses TRBV2 and TRBJ1-2; unclear D gene. Germline-derived CDR1 and CDR2 are SNHLY and FYNNEI. V gave up 7 bases and J gave up 3 bases, with 15 bases separating them. The CDR3 covers 14 residues. The CDR3 region has the DNA TGTGCCAGCACCGCAGCGGGGTCGCACTATGGCTACACCTTC. This codes for CASTAAGSHYGYTF.

This rearrangement joins TRBV29-1 to TRBJ2-5; the D gene is possibly TRBD1 (6 bases). V lost 4 bases and J 5 bases, leaving 17 bases between the germline ends. CDR1 and CDR2 (germline): SQVTM, ANQGSEA. The CDR3 length is 14 residues. CDR3 DNA sequence: TGCAGCGTTGTCCCCTCAGGACAGACTGAGACCCAGTACTTC. Protein product: CSVVPSGQTETQYF.

The gene calls are TRBV4-1 and TRBJ2-7; D uncertain. The germline CDR1 and CDR2 sequences are MGHRA and YSYEKL. This CDR3 is 13 amino acids long. The V end was cut by 3 bases, the J end by 4 bases, with 10 bases between. CDR3 region: CASSHSTSYEQYF. The CDR3 region has the DNA TGCGCCAGCAGCCACTCGACAAGTTACGAGCAGTACTTC.

This clone has a single count. The chain recombines TRBV19 with TRBJ2-1, with D possibly being TRBD1 or TRBD2 (5 bases each). The germline V and J ends were trimmed by 3 bases and 5 bases, with 20 bases remaining between them. Germline lookup yields CDR1 LNHDA and CDR2 SQIVND (reference sequence). This CDR3 comprises 17 residues. This CDR3 is CASSMVQGEGLDNEQFF. Written as DNA, the CDR3 is TGTGCCAGTAGTATGGTGCAGGGTGAGGGCCTCGACAATGAGCAGTTCTTC.

As for this clone: At the DNA level, this CDR3 is encoded by other sequences in the same sample as well. The gene calls are TRBV2 and TRBJ2-2; D is unclear. The germline CDR1 and CDR2 sequences are SNHLY and FYNNEI. Between the trimmed V and J ends, which lost 7 bases and 5 bases, there was a span of 5 bases. The CDR3 spans 11 residues. The CDR3 sequence: CASTLTGELFF. The CDR3 nucleotides read TGTGCCAGCACCCTAACCGGGGAGCTGTTTTTT. The complete variable domain, with remaining parts taken from reference TRBV2 and TRBJ2-2, reads EPEVTQTPSHQVTQMGQEVILRCVPISNHLYFYWYRQILGQKVEFLVSFYNNEISEKSEIFDDQFSVERPDGSNFTLKIRSTKLEDSAMYFCASTLTGELFFGEGSRLTVL.

The chain couples TRBV6-1 to TRBJ1-1; 11 positions match TRBD1. CDR1 MNHNS and CDR2 SASEGT come from the germline V gene. The ends lost 3 bases at V and 2 bases at J; junction bases unmatched: 8. The CDR3 consists of 17 residues. CDR3 DNA sequence: TGTGCCAGCAGTGAGAGGGACAGGGGGACTTTTAACACTGAAGCTTTCTTT. It codes for CASSERDRGTFNTEAFF.

This clone was seen a single time. The CDR3 here is CASSVGPGDGIKNIQYF. The CDR3 DNA is TGTGCCAGCAGCGTAGGTCCAGGGGATGGGATTAAAAACATTCAGTACTTC. The rearrangement uses TRBV9 and TRBJ2-4; tentative D call: TRBD1 (6 bases). V lost 0 bases and J lost 4, with 17 bases in between. The CDR3 has 17 residues. Germline values: CDR1 SGDLS, CDR2 YYNGEE.

In regard to this clone: The same CDR3 can be traced to other DNA sequences in this sample. CDR3: CASRRTGEETQYF. For the CDR3, the DNA is TGTGCCAGCAGACGGACAGGGGAGGAGACCCAGTACTTC. This chain links TRBV27 with TRBJ2-5, with 9 bases aligning to TRBD1. The V gene's germline CDR1 is MNHEY and CDR2 SMNVEV (reference sequence). This CDR3 region has 13 residues. Trimming removed 6 bases from V and 5 bases from J; junction bases left unmatched: 4.

The chain recombines TRBV2 with TRBJ2-2; the match to TRBD2 covers 13 bases. Germline V gene lookup returns CDR1 SNHLY and CDR2 FYNNEI. CDR3 length: 20 residues. The junction had 21 bases not matched to a gene; V was cut back by 7 bases and J by 7 bases. The chain's CDR3 is CASTLIPGLAGPSKHGELFF. The CDR3 coding sequence is TGTGCCAGCACCCTTATCCCGGGACTAGCGGGACCCTCCAAGCACGGGGAGCTGTTTTTT.

As concerns this clone: Other DNA sequences in the same sample also yield this CDR3. The chain has TRBV6-5 and TRBJ2-2; tentatively, D is TRBD2 (6 bases). In germline, CDR1 is MNHEY, CDR2 SVGAGI. This CDR3 region has 14 residues. The germline V and J ends were trimmed by 2 bases and 4 bases, with 8 bases remaining between them. CDR3 in amino acids: CASSYGGGTGELFF. For the CDR3, the DNA is TGTGCCAGCAGTTACGGGGGAGGCACCGGGGAGCTGTTTTTT.

This chain joins TRBV11-2 and TRBJ2-1, with D tentatively TRBD2 (5 bases). In germline, CDR1 is SGHAT, CDR2 FQNNGV. V was cut by 5 bases and J by 3 bases, with 20 bases left in between. CDR3 size: 17 residues. The CDR3: CASSPPPGLELYNEQFF. The CDR3 DNA is TGTGCCAGCAGCCCGCCACCAGGACTGGAGCTCTACAATGAGCAGTTCTTC.

The chain recombines TRBV27 with TRBJ1-1; no clear D. V lost 4 bases and J 6 bases, leaving 15 bases between the germline ends. The CDR3 is 14 residues long. Germline V gene lookup returns CDR1 MNHEY and CDR2 SMNVEV (reference sequence). CDR3 nucleotides: TGTGCCAGCAGTTCATTAAGCTCCGCGGCTGAAGCTTTCTTT. This sequence encodes CASSSLSSAAEAFF.

The V call is TRBV6-1, the J call TRBJ2-7; 12 bases map to TRBD2. V shed 5 bases, J shed 9 bases, and the junction held 11 bases outside the gene matches. Germline V gives CDR1 MNHNS, CDR2 SASEGT. This CDR3 is 15 amino acids long. CDR3 in amino acids: CASSPFLAGGPMQYF. CDR3 nucleotides: TGTGCCAGCAGTCCCTTCCTAGCGGGGGGGCCGATGCAGTACTTC.

This chain links TRBV5-4 with TRBJ1-1; D gene unclear. CDR3 length: 17 residues. V lost 0 bases, J lost 1 base, and 16 bases lay in between. Looked up from germline, CDR1 is SGHNT and CDR2 is YYREEE (reference sequence). CDR3 in DNA: TGTGCCAGCAGCTTGGATAGGAACGAGGTTGGGAACACTGAAGCTTTCTTT. Residues: CASSLDRNEVGNTEAFF.

This clone occurred once. The rearrangement joins TRBV5-8 to TRBJ2-1; perhaps D is TRBD1 or TRBD2 (6 bases each). The germline CDR1 and CDR2 sequences are SGHTS and YDEGEE. The CDR3 length is 17 residues. V was shortened by 4 bases and J by 9 bases, with 26 bases between the two germline ends. The CDR3 reads CASSPEVSGEDYSEQFF. The CDR3 nucleotides read TGTGCCAGCAGCCCAGAAGTATCAGGGGAGGATTATAGTGAGCAGTTCTTC.

Comments on this clone: Other nucleotide sequences from this sample produce the same CDR3. This rearrangement joins TRBV2 to TRBJ2-7, with no clear D. The germline gives CDR1 SNHLY, CDR2 FYNNEI. The germline V and J ends were trimmed by 5 bases and 5 bases, with 13 bases remaining between them. This CDR3 comprises 13 residues. CDR3 protein: CASSREEPDEQYF. The CDR3 DNA reads as TGTGCCAGCAGTCGAGAGGAACCGGACGAGCAGTACTTC. Full variable domain (rest looked up from reference TRBV2 and TRBJ2-7): EPEVTQTPSHQVTQMGQEVILRCVPISNHLYFYWYRQILGQKVEFLVSFYNNEISEKSEIFDDQFSVERPDGSNFTLKIRSTKLEDSAMYFCASSREEPDEQYFGPGTRLTVT.

The rearrangement joins TRBV7-9 to TRBJ1-4; 7 bases agree with TRBD1. The germline V gene has CDR1 SEHNR and CDR2 FQNEAQ (reference sequence). This CDR3 is built from 18 residues. V lost 5 bases, J lost 3 bases, and 15 bases stayed unmatched. CDR3 in amino acids: CASSLIGGGQAANEKLFF. DNA of the CDR3: TGTGCCAGCAGCCTTATAGGAGGAGGACAGGCGGCTAATGAAAAACTGTTTTTT.

This clone was counted a single time. The rearrangement uses TRBV6-1 and TRBJ2-7; 12 bases agree with TRBD2. The V segment lost 1 base and the J segment 7 bases; nucleotides outside the gene matches: 5. Germline V gene lookup returns CDR1 MNHNS and CDR2 SASEGT. The CDR3 runs 15 residues. CDR3 in amino acids: CASSEDLTSGGEQYF. Here the CDR3 DNA reads TGTGCCAGCAGTGAAGACTTGACTAGCGGGGGAGAGCAGTACTTC.

This clone was recorded once. This chain joins TRBV2 and TRBJ2-1; 8 nucleotides agree with TRBD1. Germline V gene lookup returns CDR1 SNHLY and CDR2 FYNNEI. This CDR3 has 15 residues. The J segment lost 6 bases and the V segment lost 5 bases, leaving 9 bases of the junction unmatched. The CDR3: CASSPGTGNFNEQFF. Written as DNA, the CDR3 is TGTGCCAGCAGTCCCGGGACAGGTAATTTCAATGAGCAGTTCTTC.

This clone was seen just once. This sequence joins TRBV7-8 and TRBJ1-2; 10 bases fit TRBD1. J lost 4 bases, V lost 4 bases, and 6 bases had no gene match. Germline loops: CDR1 SGHVS, CDR2 FQNEAQ. CDR3 length: 15 residues. CDR3 residues: CASSSGQGVGYGYTF. DNA for the CDR3: TGTGCCAGCAGCTCCGGACAGGGGGTAGGCTATGGCTACACCTTC.